This T cell receptor (beta chain) was identified during a study of glioma-infiltrating T cells. Of note for this clonotype: This may stem from a read error, because a much larger clone lies one nucleotide away.

Using RNA template, CDR3s of TCR alpha and beta were amplified with iRepertoire arm-PCR. Using its own MiXCR run on the multiplex PCR reads, TCRdb lists one record per CDR3 protein. The table has 90,000 to 100,000 distinct CDR3 sequences, around 40% seen once; the top ten hold 35% to 40%. There are 13 residues in the CDR3. Per the germline V gene, CDR1 is KGHSH and CDR2 is LQKENI. The ends were cut back, 2 bases at V and 10 bases at J, with 13 bases in the middle. This chain uses TRBV18 with TRBJ2-3, with D perhaps matching TRBD2 (5 bases). The clonotype was recovered from a human donor with low-grade glioma or glioblastoma, undergoing nonglioma brain surgery, or in good health (not recorded which). The source material was glioma tissue, nonneoplastic brain tissue, or PBMCs (not recorded which). CDR3 protein: CASSPRGADAQYF. The CDR3 DNA is TGTGCCAGCTCACCAAGAGGAGCGGATGCGCAGTATTTT.